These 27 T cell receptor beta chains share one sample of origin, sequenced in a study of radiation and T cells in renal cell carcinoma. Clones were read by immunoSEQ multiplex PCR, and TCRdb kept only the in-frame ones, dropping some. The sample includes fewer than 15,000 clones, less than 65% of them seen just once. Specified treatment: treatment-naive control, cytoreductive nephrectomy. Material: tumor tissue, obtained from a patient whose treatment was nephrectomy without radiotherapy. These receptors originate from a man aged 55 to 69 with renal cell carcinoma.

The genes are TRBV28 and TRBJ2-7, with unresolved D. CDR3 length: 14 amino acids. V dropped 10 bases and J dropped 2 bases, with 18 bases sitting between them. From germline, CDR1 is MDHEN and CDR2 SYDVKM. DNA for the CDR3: TGTGCCACCTTTAGGGCGTCCAACACCTACGAGCAGTACTTC. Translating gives CATFRASNTYEQYF.

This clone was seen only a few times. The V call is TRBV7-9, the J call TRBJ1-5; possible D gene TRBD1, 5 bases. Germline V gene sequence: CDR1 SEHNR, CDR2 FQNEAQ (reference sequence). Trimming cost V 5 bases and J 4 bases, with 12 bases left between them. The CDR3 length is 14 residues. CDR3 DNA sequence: TGTGCCAGCAGCCCCACAGGACTAAATCAGCCCCAGCATTTT. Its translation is CASSPTGLNQPQHF. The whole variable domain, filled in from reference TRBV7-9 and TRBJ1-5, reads DTGVSQNPRHKITKRGQNVTFRCDPISEHNRLYWYRQTLGQGPEFLTYFQNEAQLEKSRLLSDRFSAERPKGSFSTLEIQRTEQGDSAMYLCASSPTGLNQPQHFGDGTRLSIL.

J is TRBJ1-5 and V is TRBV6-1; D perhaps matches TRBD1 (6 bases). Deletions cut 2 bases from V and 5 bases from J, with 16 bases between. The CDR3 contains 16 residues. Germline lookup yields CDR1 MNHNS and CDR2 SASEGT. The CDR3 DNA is TGTGCCAGCAGTGAAAGGTTGTCGGGGGGCGATCAGCCCCAGCATTTT. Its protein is CASSERLSGGDQPQHF.

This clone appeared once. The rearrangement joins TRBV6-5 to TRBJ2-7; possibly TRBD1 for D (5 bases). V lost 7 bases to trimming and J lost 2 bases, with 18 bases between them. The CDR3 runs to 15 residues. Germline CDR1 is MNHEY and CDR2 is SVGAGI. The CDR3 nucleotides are TGTGCCAGCAACCCCAAAGGGGCCCTTCCCTACGAGCAGTACTTC. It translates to CASNPKGALPYEQYF.

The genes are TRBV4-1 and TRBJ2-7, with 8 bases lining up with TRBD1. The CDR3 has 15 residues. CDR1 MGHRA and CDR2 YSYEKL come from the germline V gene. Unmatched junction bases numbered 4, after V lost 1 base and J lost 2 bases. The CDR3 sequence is CASSQVGTGPYEQYF. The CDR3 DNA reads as TGCGCCAGCAGCCAAGTTGGGACAGGACCCTACGAGCAGTACTTC.

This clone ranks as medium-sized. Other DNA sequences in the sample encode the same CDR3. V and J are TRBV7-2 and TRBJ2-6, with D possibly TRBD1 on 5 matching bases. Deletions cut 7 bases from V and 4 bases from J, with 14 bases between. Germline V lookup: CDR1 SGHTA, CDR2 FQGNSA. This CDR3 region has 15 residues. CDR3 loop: CASTLGVTGANVLTF. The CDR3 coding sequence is TGTGCCAGCACCCTAGGGGTAACCGGGGCCAACGTCCTGACTTTC.

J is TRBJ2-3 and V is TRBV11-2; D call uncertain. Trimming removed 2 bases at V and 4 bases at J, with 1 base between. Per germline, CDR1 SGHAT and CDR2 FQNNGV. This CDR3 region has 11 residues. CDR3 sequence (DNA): TGTGCCAGCAGCTTATCAGATACGCAGTATTTT. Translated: CASSLSDTQYF.

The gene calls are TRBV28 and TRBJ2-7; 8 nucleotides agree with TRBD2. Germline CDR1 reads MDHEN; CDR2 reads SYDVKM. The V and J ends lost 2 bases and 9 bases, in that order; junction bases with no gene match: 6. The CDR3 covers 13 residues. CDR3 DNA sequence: TGTGCCAGCAGTTTAAACGGGAGGGCCAGGCAGTACTTC. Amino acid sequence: CASSLNGRARQYF.

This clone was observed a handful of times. The DNA of the CDR3 is TGCAGCGTTGGGGACGTTCAAGTGGAAGCTTTCTTT. It yields the protein CSVGDVQVEAFF. This chain uses TRBV29-1 with TRBJ1-1; D might be TRBD1 (5 bases). V was shortened by 4 bases and J by 8 bases, with 14 bases between the two germline ends. The CDR3 covers 12 residues. Germline V gives CDR1 SQVTM, CDR2 ANQGSEA.

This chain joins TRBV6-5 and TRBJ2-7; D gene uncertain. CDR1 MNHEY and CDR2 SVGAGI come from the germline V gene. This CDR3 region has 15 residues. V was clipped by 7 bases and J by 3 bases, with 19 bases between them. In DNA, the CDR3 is TGTGCCAGCATCCCCCTGGCAGGTCCTTTCTACGAGCAGTACTTC. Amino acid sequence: CASIPLAGPFYEQYF.

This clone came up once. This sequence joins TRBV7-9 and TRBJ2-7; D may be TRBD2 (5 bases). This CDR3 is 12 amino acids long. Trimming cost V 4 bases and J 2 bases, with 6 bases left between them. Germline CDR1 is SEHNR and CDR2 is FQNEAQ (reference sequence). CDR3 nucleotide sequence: TGTGCCAGCAGCTCCGGGACCTACGAGCAGTACTTC. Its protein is CASSSGTYEQYF.

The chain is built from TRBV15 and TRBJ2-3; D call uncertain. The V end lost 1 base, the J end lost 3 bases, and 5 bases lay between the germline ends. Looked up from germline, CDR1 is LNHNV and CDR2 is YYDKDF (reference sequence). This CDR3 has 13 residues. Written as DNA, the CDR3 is TGTGCCACCAGCAGAGTCCAGACAGATACGCAGTATTTT. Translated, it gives CATSRVQTDTQYF.

DNA for the CDR3: TGCAGCGTTAACGGACTAGCGGGAGGAGCAGATACGCAGTATTTT. Translation: CSVNGLAGGADTQYF. The chain uses TRBV29-1 and TRBJ2-3; 14 bases map to TRBD2. After removal of 5 bases from V and 4 bases from J, the junction contained 5 bases not matched to a gene. Germline V lookup: CDR1 SQVTM, CDR2 ANQGSEA. The CDR3 totals 15 residues.

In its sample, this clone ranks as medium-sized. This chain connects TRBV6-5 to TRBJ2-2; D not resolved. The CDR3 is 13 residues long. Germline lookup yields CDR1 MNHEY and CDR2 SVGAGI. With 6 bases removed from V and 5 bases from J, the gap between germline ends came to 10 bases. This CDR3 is CASRPLRTGELFF. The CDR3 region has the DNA TGTGCCAGCAGACCACTAAGGACCGGGGAGCTGTTTTTT.

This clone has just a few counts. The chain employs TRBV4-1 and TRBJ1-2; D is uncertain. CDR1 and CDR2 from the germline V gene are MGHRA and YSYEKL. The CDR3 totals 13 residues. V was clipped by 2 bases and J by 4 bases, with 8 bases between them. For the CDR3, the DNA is TGCGCCAGCAGCCAATCGAGGGCCTATGGCTACACCTTC. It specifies CASSQSRAYGYTF.

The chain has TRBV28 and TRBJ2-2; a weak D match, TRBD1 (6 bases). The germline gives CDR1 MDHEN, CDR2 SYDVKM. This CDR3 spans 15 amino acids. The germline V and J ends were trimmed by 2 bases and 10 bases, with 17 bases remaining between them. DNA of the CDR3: TGTGCCAGCAGTTTAGAGGACAGAGTGAGCGAGGAGCTGTTTTTT. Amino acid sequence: CASSLEDRVSEELFF. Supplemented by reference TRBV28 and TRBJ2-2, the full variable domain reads DVKVTQSSRYLVKRTGEKVFLECVQDMDHENMFWYRQDPGLGLRLIYFSYDVKMKEKGDIPEGYSVSREKKERFSLILESASTNQTSMYLCASSLEDRVSEELFFGEGSRLTVL.

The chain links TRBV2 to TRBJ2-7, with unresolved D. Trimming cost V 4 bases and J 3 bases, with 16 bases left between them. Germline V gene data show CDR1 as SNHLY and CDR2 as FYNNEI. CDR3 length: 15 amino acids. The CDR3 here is CASSAEFSKHYEQYF. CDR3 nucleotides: TGTGCCAGCAGTGCGGAGTTCTCCAAGCACTACGAGCAGTACTTC.

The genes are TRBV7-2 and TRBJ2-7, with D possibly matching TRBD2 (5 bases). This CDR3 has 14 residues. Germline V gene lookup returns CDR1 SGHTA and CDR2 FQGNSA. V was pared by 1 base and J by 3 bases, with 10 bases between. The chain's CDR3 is CASSLGVSGYEQYF. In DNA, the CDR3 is TGTGCCAGCAGCTTAGGTGTCAGCGGCTACGAGCAGTACTTC.

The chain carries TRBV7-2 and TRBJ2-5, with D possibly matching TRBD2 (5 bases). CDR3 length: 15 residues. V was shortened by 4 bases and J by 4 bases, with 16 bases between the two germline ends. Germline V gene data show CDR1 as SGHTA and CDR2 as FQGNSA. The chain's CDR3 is CASSYDPLGGETQYF. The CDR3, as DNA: TGTGCCAGCAGCTACGACCCCCTCGGAGGAGAGACCCAGTACTTC.

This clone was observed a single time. The DNA of the CDR3 is TGTGCCAGCAAGTTTGCCGGGACAGGGTTGTACCAAGAGACCCAGTACTTC. It encodes CASKFAGTGLYQETQYF. V is TRBV2 and J is TRBJ2-5, with 9 bases identical to TRBD1. This CDR3 spans 17 amino acids. Germline CDR1 reads SNHLY; CDR2 reads FYNNEI. V shed 7 bases, J shed 0 bases, and the junction held 12 bases outside the gene matches.

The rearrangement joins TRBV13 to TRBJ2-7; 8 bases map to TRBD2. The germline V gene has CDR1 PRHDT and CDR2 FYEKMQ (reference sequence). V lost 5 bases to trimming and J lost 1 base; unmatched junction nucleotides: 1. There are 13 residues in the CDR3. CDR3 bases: TGTGCCAGCAGCAGACTAGCGTCCTACGAGCAGTACTTC. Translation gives CASSRLASYEQYF.

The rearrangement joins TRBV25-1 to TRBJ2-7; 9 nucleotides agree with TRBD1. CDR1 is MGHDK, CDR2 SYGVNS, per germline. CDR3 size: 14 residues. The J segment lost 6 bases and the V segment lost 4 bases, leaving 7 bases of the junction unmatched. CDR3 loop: CASSAGQGPSEQYF. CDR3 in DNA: TGTGCCAGCAGTGCGGGACAGGGTCCTAGCGAGCAGTACTTC.

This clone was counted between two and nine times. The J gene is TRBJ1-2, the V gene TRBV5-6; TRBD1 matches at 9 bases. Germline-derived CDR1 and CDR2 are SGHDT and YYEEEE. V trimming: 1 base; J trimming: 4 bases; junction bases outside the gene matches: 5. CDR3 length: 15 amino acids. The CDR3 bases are TGTGCCAGCAGCTTGTGGGACAGGGTTAGCTATGGCTACACCTTC. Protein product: CASSLWDRVSYGYTF.

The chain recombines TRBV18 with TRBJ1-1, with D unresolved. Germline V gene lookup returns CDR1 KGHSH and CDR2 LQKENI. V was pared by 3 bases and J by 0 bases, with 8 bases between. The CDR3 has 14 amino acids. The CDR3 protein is CASSPSGVNTEAFF. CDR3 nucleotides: TGTGCCAGCTCACCCAGTGGAGTGAACACTGAAGCTTTCTTT.

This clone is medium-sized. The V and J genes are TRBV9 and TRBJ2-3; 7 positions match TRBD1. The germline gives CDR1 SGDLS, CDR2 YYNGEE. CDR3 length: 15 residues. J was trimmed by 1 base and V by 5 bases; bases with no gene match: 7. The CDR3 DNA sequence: TGTGCCAGCAGGAGACAGGGCGATGGCACAGATACGCAGTATTTT. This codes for CASRRQGDGTDTQYF.

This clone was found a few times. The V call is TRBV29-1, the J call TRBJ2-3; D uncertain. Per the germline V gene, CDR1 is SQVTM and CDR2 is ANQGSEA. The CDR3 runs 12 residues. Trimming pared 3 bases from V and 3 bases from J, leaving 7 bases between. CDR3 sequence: CSVEEWTDTQYF. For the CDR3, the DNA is TGCAGCGTTGAGGAGTGGACAGATACGCAGTATTTT.

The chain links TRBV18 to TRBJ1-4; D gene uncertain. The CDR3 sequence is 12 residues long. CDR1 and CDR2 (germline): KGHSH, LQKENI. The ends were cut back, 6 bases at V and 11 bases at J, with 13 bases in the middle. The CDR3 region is CASSQPLGKLFF. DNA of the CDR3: TGTGCCAGCTCGCAACCTCTCGGGAAACTGTTTTTT.